This T cell receptor (beta chain) originates from a study of regulatory T cells in long-lasting Graves disease (dated by TCRdb to about 2021). Study-wide context: Newly diagnosed Graves' disease patients had taken antithyroid drugs for less than 3 months. A total of roughly 33 samples underwent TCR sequencing: approximately 13 from persistent and around 20 from newly diagnosed Graves' disease patients. Persistent Graves' disease patients were compared with newly diagnosed Graves' disease patients by peripheral blood TCR sequencing and RNA sequencing. The study took place in China and was registered as a clinical trial.

This clonotype was detected a few times. Which antigen it targets is not known. Per-base quality was not reported, and no clone a single base away is much larger than it. Per the publication, the time point label means: newly diagnosed GD, antithyroid drugs for less than 3 months. For both TCR sequencing and RNA sequencing, RNA was extracted from PBMCs in TRIzol. The diagnosis of Graves' disease followed American Thyroid Association guidelines. Patients were recruited from an endocrinology department in Xi'an, China. Each patient gave approximately 8.8 milliliters of peripheral blood, collected in an EDTA anticoagulant tube. Ficoll Paque Plus density gradient separation was used to isolate PBMCs, and no additional T cell sorting was done. RNA quality was checked with an Agilent 2100 Bioanalyzer and agarose gel, and concentration with a NanoDrop 2000. Results and caveats for the whole study, not just this receptor: Only the TCR beta chain was sequenced and analyzed. The small sample size was acknowledged by the authors as a limitation that may reduce accuracy. Only peripheral blood was studied, because thyroid tissue, the primary lesion, was inaccessible. Compared with newly diagnosed patients, patients with persistent Graves' disease had lower TCR Shannon entropy and fewer highly expanded clones, which suggests clonal expansion. More public clonotypes were shared among persistent patients (approximately 3,000) than among newly diagnosed patients (roughly 1,000).

Library preparation was by multiplex PCR. This sample was sequenced with an Illumina HiSeq 4000. CDR3 regions were amplified by Arm-PCR with iRepertoire HTBI primers to construct TCR beta libraries. Before sequencing, the PCR products underwent gel purification. The authors' pipeline ran thus. Gene usage analysis of CDR3 amino acid clonotypes used the 60 to 75 TRBV and some 13 TRBJ segments found across samples. COPE and FqMerger were used to merge filtered high-quality paired reads into contigs. BLAST was used to align contigs to IMGT TRBV, TRBD and TRBJ reference genes, with CDR3 defined following IMGT. Any clonotype with a frequency above 0.1% was classified as a highly expanded clone. Repertoire diversity was measured by Shannon entropy, and V-J evenness by the Gini coefficient. A clonotype was considered public if more than one individual shared it. TCRdb trimmed public reads at Q25 via fastp, called clones via MiXCR and kept in-frame beta chains. Each entry is one CDR3 protein sequence, shown with its most common DNA and genes. The V and J calls here are based on TCRdb, not the publication. This sample is represented by 200,000 to 250,000 distinct CDR3 sequences; around 19% of them were singletons. The ten top clones hold approximately 20% of the sample.

Material: peripheral blood mononuclear cells (PBMCs), obtained at new diagnosis, from a patient treated with antithyroid drugs. The TCR comes from a female donor with Graves disease.

The sequenced DNA: TGTGCCAGCAGCTCCTCGACAGTCCGAAACACCATATATTTT. This sequence encodes CASSSSTVRNTIYF. The chain is encoded by TRBV7-6 joined to TRBJ1-3; possibly the D gene is TRBD1, per 5 matching bases. Deletion took 4 bases off V and 5 bases off J, with a span of 12 bases between the germline ends. The CDR3 runs 14 amino acids, cysteine and phenylalanine included. The only DNA kept is the CDR3, 42 bases in frame from the first base. Reading the germline V gene gives CDR1 SGHVS and CDR2 FNYEAQ.